The source of this TCR beta chain is a study of T cell repertoires in cytomegalovirus infection. Across the whole study: Carrying CMV and the relevant HLA type showed in public TCR beta signatures.

This clonotype appeared a few times. Its target is unknown. Trimming took 5 bases from V and 8 from J; bases not matched to a gene: 13. The CDR3 runs to 17 residues. MiXCR was run by TCRdb on the reads, yielding one entry per CDR3 protein. Of a few hundred thousand distinct CDR3 sequences listed, around 25% are singletons. V usage is TRBV12-3 or TRBV12-4 and J usage is TRBJ2-1, with 12 bases aligning to TRBD2. This TCR was recovered from a human donor in good health (CMV status not recorded). Some clones in this sample may be carry-over from other donors' samples. Here the sequenced sample was cultured PBMCs, taken from culture after CMV antigen stimulation. The CDR3 nucleotides read TGTGCCAGCAGTCCAAGGGGCGGGCTAGCGGGAGGGGATGAGCAGTTCTTC. Its protein product is CASSPRGGLAGGDEQFF.